Detailed here is one T cell receptor (beta chain). Per the original data handling: Estimated nucleated cell counts came from reference gene primer amplification. Only in-frame clones appear in the TCRdb table, and some are missing; sequencing was by immunoSEQ multiplex PCR. V and J calls and clone size follow that table, whereas D and trimming were derived from the DNA. The sample records 120,000 or so clones, approximately 87% being singletons. The data were obtained in a study of blood T cell repertoires in COVID-19. Study-wide context: Samples taken during acute and convalescent COVID-19 were collected in the United States, Italy and Spain. From T cells, B-cell-depleted T cells, or PBMCs came the material, which was cDNA or gDNA.

Germline V lookup: CDR1 SEHNR, CDR2 FQNEAQ (reference sequence). Trimming took 4 bases from V and 0 from J; bases not matched to a gene: 2. There are 16 residues in the CDR3. Material: peripheral blood. This receptor was obtained from a woman aged 55-70 years with acute or convalescent COVID-19. The rearrangement links TRBV7-9 to TRBJ1-4; TRBD1 aligns across 10 bases. The chain's CDR3 is CASSSGTGATNEKLFF. Written as DNA, the CDR3 is TGTGCCAGCAGCTCTGGGACAGGGGCAACTAATGAAAAACTGTTTTTT.